One sample yielded the 28 T cell receptor beta chains listed below, sequenced in a study of response to subunit inactivated influenza vaccine. TCRdb processed the RT-PCR reads anew with MiXCR; each CDR3 protein has one entry. The sample records hundreds of thousands of distinct CDR3 sequences, about 14% being singletons. Here the sequenced sample was PBMCs from blood, taken 14 to 15 days before vaccination. The receptors were sampled from a man aged 50-60 years who received an inactivated influenza vaccine.

The genes are TRBV11-2 and TRBJ2-3; 7 bases map to TRBD1. CDR3 length: 13 amino acids. The germline gives CDR1 SGHAT, CDR2 FQNNGV. Unmatched junction bases numbered 5, after V lost 5 bases and J lost 6 bases. CDR3 sequence reads: CASSPDRRDTQYF. The CDR3 nucleotides are TGTGCCAGCAGCCCGGACAGGAGGGATACGCAGTATTTT.

The chain combines TRBV3-1 with TRBJ2-5; D may be TRBD1 or TRBD2 (5 bases each). Germline-derived CDR1 and CDR2 are LGHDT and YNNKEL (reference sequence). V lost 2 bases, J lost 5 bases, and 9 bases lay in between. The CDR3 has 13 amino acids. The CDR3 DNA follows: TGTGCCAGCAGCCAAAGGGGAGAGGAGACCCAGTACTTC. Protein: CASSQRGEETQYF.

This clonotype turned up a few times. The rearrangement joins TRBV27 to TRBJ2-2; D remains ambiguous. The CDR3 is 16 residues long. Germline CDR1 reads MNHEY; CDR2 reads SMNVEV (reference sequence). V shed 3 bases and J shed 0 bases, with 11 bases lying between them. CDR3 protein: CASSFWRSTNTGELFF. CDR3 in DNA: TGTGCCAGCAGTTTTTGGCGTTCGACGAACACCGGGGAGCTGTTTTTT.

The J gene is TRBJ2-1, the V gene TRBV5-1, with 10 nucleotides matching TRBD1. The ends lost 4 bases at V and 0 bases at J; junction bases unmatched: 7. This CDR3 contains 17 residues. The germline V gene has CDR1 SGHRS and CDR2 YFSETQ. The CDR3 region is CASSSGTGESSYNEQFF. As DNA, the CDR3 is TGCGCCAGCAGCAGTGGGACAGGGGAGAGCTCCTACAATGAGCAGTTCTTC.

This clonotype was detected ten times or more. The genes are TRBV6-2 or TRBV6-3 and TRBJ2-7; 9 nucleotides line up with TRBD2. Germline CDR1 and CDR2: MNHEY and SVGEGT. Unmatched junction bases numbered 21, after V lost 7 bases and J lost 5 bases. CDR3 size: 18 residues. In nucleotides, the CDR3 is TGTGCCAGCACCCGGGACGTATCGAGCGGGGGGACCGCTAACGAGCAGTACTTC. Protein sequence: CASTRDVSSGGTANEQYF.

The chain carries TRBV25-1 and TRBJ1-2, with no clear D. The V gene's germline CDR1 is MGHDK and CDR2 SYGVNS. The CDR3 runs 12 residues. V shed 5 bases and J shed 2 bases, with 6 bases lying between them. Here the CDR3 reads CASSIANYGYTF. CDR3 bases: TGTGCCAGCAGTATCGCGAACTATGGCTACACCTTC.

The chain recombines TRBV20-1 with TRBJ1-4; the D gene is possibly TRBD1 (6 bases). The CDR3 extends over 13 amino acids. The V and J ends lost 6 bases and 7 bases respectively, with 15 bases between them. The germline gives CDR1 DFQATT, CDR2 SNEGSKA (reference sequence). In DNA form, the CDR3 reads TGCAGTGCAAGAAGAGGGGGAAGTGAAAAACTGTTTTTT. This sequence encodes CSARRGGSEKLFF.

This clonotype was detected only a few times. The V and J genes are TRBV27 and TRBJ2-2, with 16 bases identical to TRBD2. The CDR3 totals 19 residues. Germline V gives CDR1 MNHEY, CDR2 SMNVEV (reference sequence). The V and J ends lost 5 bases and 1 base, in that order; junction bases with no gene match: 7. The CDR3 spells CASSQPGLAGGLNTGELFF. The DNA of the CDR3 is TGTGCCAGCAGTCAGCCGGGACTAGCGGGGGGGCTGAACACCGGGGAGCTGTTTTTT.

This sequence joins TRBV5-1 and TRBJ2-3; 12 bases map to TRBD2. V was clipped by 3 bases and J by 5 bases; unmatched bases: 7. Looked up from germline, CDR1 is SGHRS and CDR2 is YFSETQ. This CDR3 has 16 residues. CDR3 nucleotide sequence: TGCGCCAGCAGCTCCGGACTAGCGGGGAACCAAGATACGCAGTATTTT. Translating gives CASSSGLAGNQDTQYF.

This clonotype appeared once. The chain joins TRBV28 to TRBJ2-5; D may be TRBD2 (6 bases). V was pared by 6 bases and J by 5 bases, with 16 bases between. The CDR3 consists of 14 residues. Germline CDR1 MDHEN, CDR2 SYDVKM. CDR3 residues: CASSRSSSGETQYF. The DNA for the CDR3 is TGTGCCAGCAGCCGCTCGTCCAGCGGGGAGACCCAGTACTTC.

The chain employs TRBV6-2 or TRBV6-3 and TRBJ2-1; 14 bases align to TRBD2. Germline CDR1 reads MNHEY; CDR2 reads SVGEGT. The CDR3 contains 17 residues. The V and J ends lost 6 bases and 2 bases, in that order; junction bases with no gene match: 6. CDR3 nucleotides: TGTGCCAGCAGCTCCGGGACTAGCGGGAGAACCTACAATGAGCAGTTCTTC. Its protein product is CASSSGTSGRTYNEQFF.

This clonotype was seen only a few times. The gene calls are TRBV7-6 and TRBJ2-7; no definite D call. This CDR3 spans 15 amino acids. Germline-derived CDR1 and CDR2 are SGHVS and FNYEAQ. V lost 1 base and J lost 3, with 13 bases in between. This CDR3 reads CASSLVYGANYEQYF. The CDR3 DNA reads as TGTGCCAGCAGCTTAGTCTATGGAGCTAACTACGAGCAGTACTTC.

The chain links TRBV2 to TRBJ1-2; 12 bases map to TRBD1. V lost 5 bases and J lost 8; bases outside the gene matches: 6. Germline assignment: CDR1 SNHLY and CDR2 FYNNEI. CDR3 length equals 14 residues. CDR3 nucleotide sequence: TGTGCCAGCAGTCGGGGACAGGGGGCGAAAGGCTACACCTTC. This sequence encodes CASSRGQGAKGYTF.

This chain links TRBV6-1 with TRBJ1-1; a possible D gene is TRBD1 (6 bases). The germline V gene has CDR1 MNHNS and CDR2 SASEGT. The CDR3 runs 16 residues. V lost 7 bases to trimming and J lost 3 bases, with 21 bases between them. The CDR3 bases are TGTGCCAGCAACAGATTGACAGGTCCCCGGGACACTGAAGCTTTCTTT. Protein sequence: CASNRLTGPRDTEAFF.

The sample holds a few counts of this clonotype. This chain uses TRBV7-9 with TRBJ1-3; 7 bases fit TRBD1. The CDR3 consists of 15 residues. Per the germline V gene, CDR1 is SEHNR and CDR2 is FQNEAQ (reference sequence). J lost 1 base, V lost 4 bases, and 4 bases had no gene match. In DNA form, the CDR3 reads TGTGCCAGCAGCTCAGAGGGGGCGTCTGGAAACACCATATATTTT. This encodes CASSSEGASGNTIYF.

The chain links TRBV5-6 to TRBJ2-7; 7 positions agree with TRBD2. There are 19 residues in the CDR3. V lost 4 bases, J lost 0 bases, and 19 bases stayed unmatched. Looked up from germline, CDR1 is SGHDT and CDR2 is YYEEEE. The CDR3 loop is CASSHSNLSSGTSSYEQYF. The CDR3 DNA follows: TGTGCCAGCAGCCATAGCAATTTGTCTAGCGGAACGAGCTCCTACGAGCAGTACTTC.

This chain uses TRBV28 with TRBJ2-3; perhaps TRBD2 as D (5 bases). The CDR3 has 17 residues. The V end was cut by 1 base, the J end by 1 base, with 15 bases between. Germline V gives CDR1 MDHEN, CDR2 SYDVKM. For the CDR3, the DNA is TGTGCCAGCAGTTTATCCGCAAGTTTGGAGGGCACAGATACGCAGTATTTT. The encoded protein is CASSLSASLEGTDTQYF.

This clonotype has a handful of counts. V is TRBV7-2 and J is TRBJ2-5; D unresolved. Per the germline V gene, CDR1 is SGHTA and CDR2 is FQGNSA. CDR3 length: 13 residues. Deletions cut 6 bases from V and 1 base from J, with 9 bases between. In DNA form, the CDR3 reads TGTGCCAGCAGTCTATTTTTCCAAGAGACCCAGTACTTC. It yields the protein CASSLFFQETQYF.

This rearrangement joins TRBV10-3 to TRBJ2-7, with D uncertain. The CDR3 length is 15 residues. The germline V gene encodes CDR1 ENHRY and CDR2 SYGVKD. V lost 2 bases and J lost 2, with 13 bases in between. Here the CDR3 DNA reads TGTGCCATCAGTGAGCAGACGCAAAGACCCTACGAGCAGTACTTC. Its translation: CAISEQTQRPYEQYF.

This clonotype came up many times. The chain combines TRBV9 with TRBJ2-1; 11 bases align to TRBD1. The V gene end was trimmed by 2 bases and the J gene end by 7 bases; junction bases not matched to a gene: 5. CDR1 is SGDLS and CDR2 is YYNGEE in the germline V gene. The CDR3 totals 15 residues. The DNA for the CDR3 is TGTGCCAGCAGCGTTTCCGGGACAGGGGGGAATGAGCAGTTCTTC. Encoded protein: CASSVSGTGGNEQFF.

The chain joins TRBV28 to TRBJ2-7; 15 positions agree with TRBD2. From germline, CDR1 is MDHEN and CDR2 SYDVKM. The CDR3 has 19 amino acids. With 4 bases clipped from V and 1 base from J, the junction kept 11 bases outside the gene matches. The CDR3 loop reads CASSSPGTSGGHRSYEQYF. DNA of the CDR3: TGTGCCAGCAGTTCACCCGGGACTAGCGGGGGGCACCGATCCTACGAGCAGTACTTC.

This rearrangement joins TRBV2 to TRBJ1-1; 7 nucleotides align to TRBD1. The CDR3 is 14 amino acids. Germline CDR1 and CDR2: SNHLY and FYNNEI. V lost 4 bases and J lost 4; bases outside the gene matches: 6. CDR3 bases: TGTGCCAGCAGTGTGGGACAGAGGGGCACTGAAGCTTTCTTT. Encoded protein: CASSVGQRGTEAFF.

This rearrangement joins TRBV11-3 to TRBJ2-1, with TRBD2 identical over 14 bases. The CDR3 loop spans 17 amino acids. Germline CDR1 reads SGHNT; CDR2 reads YENEEA. Losses at the gene ends were 0 bases for V and 10 bases for J; bases not matched to a gene: 8. CDR3 region: CASSLDGTSGRAGEQFF. CDR3 coding DNA: TGTGCCAGCAGCTTAGATGGGACTAGCGGGAGAGCGGGAGAGCAGTTCTTC.

There are a few counts of this clonotype. This chain connects TRBV7-2 to TRBJ2-3; possibly TRBD1 or TRBD2 for D (6 bases each). V dropped 4 bases and J dropped 5 bases, with 19 bases sitting between them. The CDR3 has 16 amino acids. Germline V CDR1 and CDR2: SGHTA, FQGNSA. The CDR3 here is CASSSGMGAGIDTQYF. CDR3 in DNA: TGTGCCAGCAGCTCGGGAATGGGGGCGGGGATAGATACGCAGTATTTT.

This clonotype was found a few times. The chain employs TRBV24-1 and TRBJ2-1; D may be TRBD2 (6 bases). V was trimmed by 2 bases and J by 13 bases, leaving 17 bases between them. Germline values: CDR1 KGHDR, CDR2 SFDVKD. The CDR3 is 14 residues long. The CDR3 nucleotides are TGTGCCACCAGTGATTGGAGGGTGGGTAACATCCAGTTCTTC. Amino acid sequence: CATSDWRVGNIQFF.

V usage is TRBV11-3 and J usage is TRBJ2-2; the match to TRBD1 covers 9 bases. Germline CDR1 reads SGHNT; CDR2 reads YENEEA. Trimming cost V 3 bases and J 6 bases; bases outside gene matches: 2. This CDR3 spans 14 amino acids. Here the CDR3 reads CASSLTGGPGELFF. The CDR3 DNA is TGTGCCAGCAGCTTGACAGGGGGTCCCGGGGAGCTGTTTTTT. The whole variable domain, remainder taken from reference TRBV11-3 and TRBJ2-2, is EAGVVQSPRYKIIEKKQPVAFWCNPISGHNTLYWYLQNLGQGPELLIRYENEEAVDDSQLPKDRFSAERLKGVDSTLKIQPAELGDSAVYLCASSLTGGPGELFFGEGSRLTVL.

This clonotype was observed many times. The chain is built from TRBV29-1 and TRBJ2-3, with TRBD2 as a possible D gene (6 bases). Germline V gene data show CDR1 as SQVTM and CDR2 as ANQGSEA. The V end lost 2 bases, the J end lost 3 bases, and 6 bases lay between the germline ends. The CDR3 extends over 12 amino acids. CDR3 coding DNA: TGCAGCGTTGAACGGGGGACAGATACGCAGTATTTT. This encodes CSVERGTDTQYF.

This clonotype was seen only a few times. The V call is TRBV3-1, the J call TRBJ2-2; maybe TRBD1 (5 bases). V was cut by 4 bases and J by 0 bases, with 18 bases left in between. Germline V gives CDR1 LGHDT, CDR2 YNNKEL (reference sequence). This CDR3 is built from 18 residues. CDR3 loop: CASSPHNFGQTNTGELFF. The CDR3 nucleotides read TGTGCCAGCAGCCCGCACAACTTCGGACAAACGAACACCGGGGAGCTGTTTTTT.